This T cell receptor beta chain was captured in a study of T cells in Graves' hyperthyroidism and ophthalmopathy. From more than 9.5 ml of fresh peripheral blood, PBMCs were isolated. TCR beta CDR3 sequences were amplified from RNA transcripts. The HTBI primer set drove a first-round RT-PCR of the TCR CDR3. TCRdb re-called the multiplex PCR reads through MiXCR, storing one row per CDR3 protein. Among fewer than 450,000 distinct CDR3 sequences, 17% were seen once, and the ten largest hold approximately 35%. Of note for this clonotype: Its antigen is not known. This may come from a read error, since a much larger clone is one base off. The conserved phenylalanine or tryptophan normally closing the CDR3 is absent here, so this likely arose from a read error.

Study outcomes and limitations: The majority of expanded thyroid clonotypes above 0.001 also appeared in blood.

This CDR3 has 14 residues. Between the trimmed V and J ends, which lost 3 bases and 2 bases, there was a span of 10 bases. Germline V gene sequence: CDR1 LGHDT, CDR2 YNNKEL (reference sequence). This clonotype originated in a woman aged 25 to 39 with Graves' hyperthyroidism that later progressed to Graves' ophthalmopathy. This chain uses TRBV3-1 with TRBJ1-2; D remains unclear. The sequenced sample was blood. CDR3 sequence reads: CASSHAAKNYGYTL. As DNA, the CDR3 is TGTGCCAGCAGCCATGCAGCAAAGAACTATGGCTACACCCTC.